The rows below give T cell receptor beta chains drawn from one sample of a study of cytomegalovirus exposure and HLA in healthy donors. TCRdb's copy holds only in-frame clones and misses some; the assay was immunoSEQ multiplex PCR. Among approximately 82,000 clones listed, 90% to 95% were seen once. Sample: PBMCs. Receptor source: a woman under 30 in good health and CMV-seronegative. The CDR3 runs from the conserved cysteine through the conserved F or W. Not all rows give a size; the values are once, few, many and, for expanded clones, a class.

clone size,J gene,V gene,CDR3 protein
.,TRBJ1-1,TRBV19,CASKDRDRDTEAFF
.,TRBJ2-3,TRBV2,CASGWSGSQDTQYF
.,TRBJ1-5,TRBV2,CASRRPGQYSNQPQHF
.,TRBJ2-1,TRBV7-2,CASSPWGVSGASSYNEQFF
.,TRBJ2-4,TRBV5-3,CARSLFTIGQFKNIQYF
.,TRBJ2-3,TRBV4-1,CASSQHGLAGTDTQYF
.,TRBJ2-7,TRBV6-6,CASRQGSGPYEQYF
.,TRBJ2-7,TRBV28,CASSFRGGEQYF
.,TRBJ1-2,TRBV9,CASSLGVDRGSYGYTF
.,TRBJ2-1,TRBV7-2,CASSRDRSRDEQFF
.,TRBJ2-6,TRBV28,CASSLGGISGANVLTF
.,TRBJ1-2,TRBV19,CASTGGRTYGYTF
.,TRBJ2-2,TRBV27,CASSPGTGYGELFF
.,TRBJ1-1,TRBV5-1,CASSLAREAEAFF
few,TRBJ2-1,TRBV5-8,CASSLFGSNNEQFF
.,TRBJ1-2,TRBV28,CASRVQWNYGYTF
once,TRBJ2-5,TRBV6-6,CASSPLTSGGETQYF
once,TRBJ1-5,TRBV28,CASSLGIRDRQPQHF